A single sample is the source of the 8 T cell receptor beta chains below, sequenced in a study of blood T cells in healthy people across ages. A second PCR, run for about 7 to 11 cycles, used a sample-barcoded 5' primer plus a J-beta primer mix. TCRdb re-called the 5' RACE reads through MiXCR, storing one row per CDR3 protein. The sample holds fewer than 750,000 distinct CDR3 sequences, over 40% seen once. Material: blood. The receptors derive from a woman aged 80 or over in good health.

The rearrangement joins TRBV3-1 to TRBJ1-1, with 8 bases matching TRBD1. The CDR3 is 15 residues long. The V and J ends lost 7 bases and 1 base, in that order; junction bases with no gene match: 8. Germline V gene lookup returns CDR1 LGHDT and CDR2 YNNKEL (reference sequence). The CDR3 sequence: CASTPTGVGNTEAFF. In nucleotides, the CDR3 is TGTGCCAGCACCCCGACAGGGGTGGGGAACACTGAAGCTTTCTTT.

This chain joins TRBV5-1 and TRBJ1-2; possibly TRBD1 for D (6 bases). The length of the CDR3 is 13 residues. V was pared by 2 bases and J by 11 bases, with 16 bases between. CDR1 and CDR2 (germline): SGHRS, YFSETQ. For the CDR3, the DNA is TGCGCCAGCAGCTTCGGAACGGACAGAGTATACACCTTC. It encodes CASSFGTDRVYTF.

The chain is built from TRBV9 and TRBJ2-6; D is undetermined. V lost 3 bases, J lost 0 bases, and 7 bases lay in between. Germline values: CDR1 SGDLS, CDR2 YYNGEE. The CDR3 totals 15 residues. The CDR3 here is CASSAVDSGANVLTF. CDR3 DNA: TGTGCCAGCAGCGCAGTAGACTCTGGGGCCAACGTCCTGACTTTC.

This clonotype has ten or more counts. The chain recombines TRBV12-3 or TRBV12-4 with TRBJ1-5; D may be TRBD1 (6 bases). The V end lost 7 bases, the J end lost 6 bases, and 19 bases lay between the germline ends. The CDR3 covers 15 residues. DNA for the CDR3: TGTGCCAGCACCCTACAGGGATTGATTGGTCAGCCCCAGCATTTT. This encodes CASTLQGLIGQPQHF.

This chain uses TRBV6-2 or TRBV6-3 with TRBJ1-5, with a possible D match to TRBD1 (5 bases). The germline V and J ends were trimmed by 10 bases and 1 base, with 17 bases remaining between them. The CDR3 has 15 amino acids. Per the germline V gene, CDR1 is MNHEY and CDR2 is SVGEGT. The CDR3: CATSHISGSNQPQHF. The CDR3 DNA is TGTGCCACGTCACACATCTCAGGGAGCAATCAGCCCCAGCATTTT.

Turning to this clonotype: The germline gene is not matched at one end of the junction; a read error may be the cause. The V and J genes are TRBV7-2 and TRBJ2-5, with a tentative D call TRBD2 (5 bases). Germline CDR1 SGHTA, CDR2 FQGNSA. The CDR3 is 14 amino acids. This chain's CDR3 is CVSGSLQQQETQYF. The CDR3 region has the DNA TGTGTCAGCGGCTCCCTCCAGCAGCAAGAGACCCAGTACTTC.

A remark on this clonotype: An end of the junction does not agree with germline; a read error may underlie this. The V and J genes are TRBV12-3 or TRBV12-4 and TRBJ1-1; possible D gene TRBD1, 5 bases. The CDR3 has 13 amino acids. The CDR3 region has the DNA TGTGCCAGCAGTTTAGGACAGAACACTGGAGCTTTCTTT. Protein product: CASSLGQNTGAFF.

Of note for this clonotype: A read error may be the cause here, since a much bigger clone is one base away. The chain links TRBV27 to TRBJ2-3; tentatively, D is TRBD1 or TRBD2 (5 bases each). The CDR3 is made up of 14 amino acids. Germline V gene data show CDR1 as MNHEY and CDR2 as SMNVEV (reference sequence). V lost 4 bases and J lost 12, with 20 bases in between. CDR3 DNA sequence: TGTGCCAGCAGTTCCTTCGGGGCGGGTGTCTCACAGTATTTT. Residues: CASSSFGAGVSQYF.